This T cell receptor (beta chain) was found in a study of neoadjuvant nivolumab and ipilimumab in lung cancer. Method: immunoSEQ multiplex PCR; TCRdb's copy keeps in-frame clones and lacks some. Here the sample spans roughly 30,000 clones, 90% being singletons. After removal of 2 bases from V and 1 base from J, the junction contained 2 bases not matched to a gene. Looked up from germline, CDR1 is SGHTA and CDR2 is FQGTGA. CDR3 size: 15 residues. The table lists this clone with a count of one. Sequencing was performed on peripheral blood, taken after neoadjuvant nivolumab, alone or with ipilimumab, at or shortly before surgery. This clonotype was sampled from an adult with non-small cell lung cancer. The rearrangement uses TRBV7-3 and TRBJ2-5; TRBD2 matches 9 bases. CDR3 region: CASSLASGVQETQYF. Here the CDR3 DNA reads TGTGCCAGCAGCTTAGCTAGCGGGGTCCAAGAGACCCAGTACTTC. Complete variable domain (other parts from reference TRBV7-3 and TRBJ2-5): GAGVSQTPSNKVTEKGKYVELRCDPISGHTALYWYRQSLGQGPEFLIYFQGTGAADDSGLPNDRFFAVRPEGSVSTLKIQRTERGDSAVYLCASSLASGVQETQYFGPGTRLLVL.